In this sample, the clone carrying this TCR beta chain turned up many times. These data are taken from a study of T-cell reconstitution after alpha-beta-depleted transplantation in children. Construction of the TCRbeta library involved unique molecular identifiers. TCRdb fed the PCR reads into MiXCR, producing one record per CDR3 protein. The sample lists roughly 500,000 distinct CDR3 sequences, approximately 13% seen once, with around 5.8% in the top ten. The material was PBMCs from the stem cell graft donor, obtained from the stem cell graft. The sequence derives from a human donor who donated a stem cell graft to a child with combined immunodeficiency.

For the CDR3, the DNA is TGTGCCAGCAGCCAAGATGAGGAGCAGTTCTTC. As protein: CASSQDEEQFF. The rearrangement links TRBV3-1 to TRBJ2-1; no clear D. The CDR3 contains 11 residues. Germline V gene data show CDR1 as LGHDT and CDR2 as YNNKEL (reference sequence). Between the trimmed V and J ends, which lost 0 bases and 10 bases, there was a span of 4 bases.